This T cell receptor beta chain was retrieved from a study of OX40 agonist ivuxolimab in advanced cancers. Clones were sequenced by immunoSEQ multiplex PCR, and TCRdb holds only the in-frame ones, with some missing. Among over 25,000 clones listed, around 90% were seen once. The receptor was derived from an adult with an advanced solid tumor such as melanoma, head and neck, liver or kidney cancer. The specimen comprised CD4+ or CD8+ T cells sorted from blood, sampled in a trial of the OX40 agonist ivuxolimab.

CDR3 amino acids: CASSLGPSYGYTF. In nucleotides, the CDR3 is TGTGCCAGCAGTTTAGGTCCCTCTTATGGCTACACCTTC. The V gene is TRBV6-5, the J gene TRBJ1-2, with D unresolved. V dropped 4 bases and J dropped 5 bases, with 11 bases sitting between them. The CDR3 totals 13 residues. Germline values: CDR1 MNHEY, CDR2 SVGAGI.